Given below is one T cell receptor beta chain in context. Its antigen is not identified. This specimen comes from a study of memory CD4+ T cells and cytomegalovirus serostatus. Study-wide points: Median bootstrapped AUC for CMV status was approximately 0.94 originally, roughly 0.92 US-trained.

Assay used: immunoSEQ multiplex PCR; TCRdb lists only in-frame clones, some missing. The profile shows under 50,000 clones, around three quarters of them singletons. Single viable CD3+CD4+CD8-CD45RO+ cells were sorted as the memory CD4+ T cells. V dropped 6 bases and J dropped 8; count of bases not matched to a gene: 5. The CDR3 is 12 residues long. Germline V lookup: CDR1 MNHEY, CDR2 SVGAGI. The chain links TRBV6-5 to TRBJ1-2, with 8 nucleotides matching TRBD1. The source material was memory CD4+ T cells from blood. This clonotype originated in an adult in good health and CMV-seronegative. Written as DNA, the CDR3 is TGTGCCAGCAGAGGACAGGGAAGGGGCTACACCTTC. As protein: CASRGQGRGYTF.